This T cell receptor (beta chain) came from a study of T cells in Graves' hyperthyroidism and ophthalmopathy. Diagnosis rested on symptoms, serum thyroxine and TRAb, thyroid ultrasound, and orbital computed tomography. Amplification of TCR beta CDR3 regions used RNA as the template. The HTBI primer set served for first-round RT-PCR of the TCR CDR3. Each CDR3 protein gets one entry after TCRdb re-called the multiplex PCR reads with MiXCR. The data show 640,000 or so distinct CDR3 sequences, 13% to 15% seen once. Trimming removed 5 bases at V and 0 bases at J, with 14 bases between. There are 16 residues in the CDR3. Per the germline V gene, CDR1 is SGHRS and CDR2 is YFSETQ.

The material sequenced was blood. The receptor was isolated from a woman between 18 and 30 years old with Graves' ophthalmopathy. V usage is TRBV5-1 and J usage is TRBJ1-4, with D perhaps matching TRBD1 (6 bases). The CDR3 protein is CASRQGYRATNEKLFF. In DNA form, the CDR3 reads TGCGCCAGCAGACAGGGCTATCGTGCAACTAATGAAAAACTGTTTTTT. The complete variable domain, with remaining parts taken from reference TRBV5-1 and TRBJ1-4, reads KAGVTQTPRYLIKTRGQQVTLSCSPISGHRSVSWYQQTPGQGLQFLFEYFSETQRNKGNFPGRFSGRQFSNSRSEMNVSTLELGDSALYLCASRQGYRATNEKLFFGSGTQLSVL.